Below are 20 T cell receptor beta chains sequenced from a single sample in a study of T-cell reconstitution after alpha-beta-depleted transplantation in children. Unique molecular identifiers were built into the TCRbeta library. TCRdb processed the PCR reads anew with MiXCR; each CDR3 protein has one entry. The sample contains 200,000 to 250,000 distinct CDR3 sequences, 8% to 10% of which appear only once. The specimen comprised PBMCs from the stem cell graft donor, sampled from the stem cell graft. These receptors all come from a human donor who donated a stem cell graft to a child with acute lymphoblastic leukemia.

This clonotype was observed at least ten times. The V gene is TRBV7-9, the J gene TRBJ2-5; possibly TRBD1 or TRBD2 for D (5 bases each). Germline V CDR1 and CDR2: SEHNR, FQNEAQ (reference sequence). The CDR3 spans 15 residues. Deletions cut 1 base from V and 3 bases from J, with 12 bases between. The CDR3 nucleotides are TGTGCCAGCAGCTTAGTCGGGACCTCAAAAGAGACCCAGTACTTC. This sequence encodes CASSLVGTSKETQYF.

The CDR3: CASSLIRGKVQPQHF. Here the CDR3 DNA reads TGTGCCAGCTCACTTATTAGGGGCAAGGTACAGCCCCAGCATTTT. V is TRBV18 and J is TRBJ1-5; tentatively, D is TRBD1 (5 bases). CDR3 length: 15 residues. CDR1 is KGHSH, CDR2 LQKENI, per germline. The V end was cut by 4 bases, the J end by 7 bases, with 17 bases between.

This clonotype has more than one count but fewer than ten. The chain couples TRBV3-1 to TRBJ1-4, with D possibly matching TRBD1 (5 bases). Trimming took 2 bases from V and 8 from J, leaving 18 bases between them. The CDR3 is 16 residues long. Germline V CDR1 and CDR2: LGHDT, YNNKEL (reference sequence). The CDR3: CASSQTEGMIVEKLFF. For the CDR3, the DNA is TGTGCCAGCAGCCAAACTGAGGGGATGATTGTAGAAAAACTGTTTTTT.

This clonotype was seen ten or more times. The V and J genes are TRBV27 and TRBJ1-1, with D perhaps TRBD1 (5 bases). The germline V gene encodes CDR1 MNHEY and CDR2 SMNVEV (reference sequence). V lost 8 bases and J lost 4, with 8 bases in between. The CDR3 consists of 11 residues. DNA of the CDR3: TGTGCCAGCGCCCAGGGCACTGAAGCTTTCTTT. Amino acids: CASAQGTEAFF.

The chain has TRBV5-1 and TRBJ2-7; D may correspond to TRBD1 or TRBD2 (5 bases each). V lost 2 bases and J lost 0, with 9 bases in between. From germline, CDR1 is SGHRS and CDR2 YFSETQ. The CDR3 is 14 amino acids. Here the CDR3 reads CASSFAGTSYEQYF. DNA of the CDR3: TGCGCCAGCAGCTTCGCAGGGACCTCCTACGAGCAGTACTTC.

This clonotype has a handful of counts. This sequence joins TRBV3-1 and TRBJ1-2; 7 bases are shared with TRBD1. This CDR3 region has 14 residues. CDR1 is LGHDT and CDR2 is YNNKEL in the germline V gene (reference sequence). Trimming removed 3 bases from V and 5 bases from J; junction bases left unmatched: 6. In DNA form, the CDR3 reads TGTGCCAGCAGCCAGGCCGGGACAGCTTATGGCTACACCTTC. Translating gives CASSQAGTAYGYTF.

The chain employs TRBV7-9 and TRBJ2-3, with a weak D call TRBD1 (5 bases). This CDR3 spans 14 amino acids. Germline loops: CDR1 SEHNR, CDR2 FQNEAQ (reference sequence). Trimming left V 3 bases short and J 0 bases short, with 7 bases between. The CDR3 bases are TGTGCCAGCAGCTTGACAGCTAGCACAGATACGCAGTATTTT. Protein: CASSLTASTDTQYF.

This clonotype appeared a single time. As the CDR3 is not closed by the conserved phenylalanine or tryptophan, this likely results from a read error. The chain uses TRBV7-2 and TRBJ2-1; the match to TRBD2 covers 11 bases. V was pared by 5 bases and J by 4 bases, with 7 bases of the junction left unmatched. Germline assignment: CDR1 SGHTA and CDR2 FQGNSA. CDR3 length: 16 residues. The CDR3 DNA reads TGTGCCAGCAGCGAAAGCAGGACTAGCGGGTACAATGAGCAGTTCTGC. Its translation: CASSESRTSGYNEQFC.

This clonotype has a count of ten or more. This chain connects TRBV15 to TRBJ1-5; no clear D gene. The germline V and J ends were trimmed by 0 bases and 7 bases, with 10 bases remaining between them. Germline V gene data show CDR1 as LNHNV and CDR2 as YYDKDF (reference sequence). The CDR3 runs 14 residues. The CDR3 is CATSRDGGTQPQHF. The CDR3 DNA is TGTGCCACCAGCAGAGACGGCGGTACACAGCCCCAGCATTTT.

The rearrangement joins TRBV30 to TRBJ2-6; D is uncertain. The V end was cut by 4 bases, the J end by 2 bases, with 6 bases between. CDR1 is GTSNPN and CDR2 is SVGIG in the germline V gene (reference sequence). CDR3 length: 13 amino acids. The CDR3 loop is CAWKVPGANVLTF. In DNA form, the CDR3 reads TGTGCCTGGAAAGTCCCTGGGGCCAACGTCCTGACTTTC.

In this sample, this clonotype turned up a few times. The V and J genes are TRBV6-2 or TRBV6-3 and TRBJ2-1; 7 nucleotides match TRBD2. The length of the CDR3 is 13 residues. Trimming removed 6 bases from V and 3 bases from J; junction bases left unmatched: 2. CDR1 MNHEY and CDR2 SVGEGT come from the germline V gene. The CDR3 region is CASSTSDYNEQFF. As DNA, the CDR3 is TGTGCCAGCAGCACTAGCGACTACAATGAGCAGTTCTTC.

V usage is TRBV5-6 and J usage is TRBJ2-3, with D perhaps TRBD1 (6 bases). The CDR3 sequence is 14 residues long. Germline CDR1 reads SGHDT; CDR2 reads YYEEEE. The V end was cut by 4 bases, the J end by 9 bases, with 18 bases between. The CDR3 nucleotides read TGTGCCAGCAGCATGACAACAGGGATCTACACGCAGTATTTT. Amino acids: CASSMTTGIYTQYF.

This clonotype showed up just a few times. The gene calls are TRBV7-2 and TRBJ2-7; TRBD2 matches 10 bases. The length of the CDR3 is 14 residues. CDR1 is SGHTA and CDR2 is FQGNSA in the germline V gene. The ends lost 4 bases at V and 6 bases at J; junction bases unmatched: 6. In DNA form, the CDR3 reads TGTGCCAGCAGCTCCTTTGCTAGCGGGAGCGAGCAGTACTTC. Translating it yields CASSSFASGSEQYF.

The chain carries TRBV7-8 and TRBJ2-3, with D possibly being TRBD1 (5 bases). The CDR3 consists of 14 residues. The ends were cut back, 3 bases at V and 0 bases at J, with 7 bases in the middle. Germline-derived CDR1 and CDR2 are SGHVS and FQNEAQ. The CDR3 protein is CASSLTVSTDTQYF. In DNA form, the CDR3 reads TGTGCCAGCAGCTTGACAGTTAGCACAGATACGCAGTATTTT.

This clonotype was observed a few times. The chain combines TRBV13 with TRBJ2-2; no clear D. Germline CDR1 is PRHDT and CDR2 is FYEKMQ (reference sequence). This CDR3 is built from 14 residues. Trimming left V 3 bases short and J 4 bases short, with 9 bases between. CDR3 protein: CASSLAIITGELFF. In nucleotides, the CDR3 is TGTGCCAGCAGCTTGGCCATTATCACCGGGGAGCTGTTTTTT.

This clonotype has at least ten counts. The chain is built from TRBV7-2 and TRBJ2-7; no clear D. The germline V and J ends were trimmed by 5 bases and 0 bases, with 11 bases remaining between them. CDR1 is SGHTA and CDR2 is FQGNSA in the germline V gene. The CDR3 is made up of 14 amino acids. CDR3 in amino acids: CASSEWTGSYEQYF. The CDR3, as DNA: TGTGCCAGCAGCGAATGGACGGGCTCCTACGAGCAGTACTTC.

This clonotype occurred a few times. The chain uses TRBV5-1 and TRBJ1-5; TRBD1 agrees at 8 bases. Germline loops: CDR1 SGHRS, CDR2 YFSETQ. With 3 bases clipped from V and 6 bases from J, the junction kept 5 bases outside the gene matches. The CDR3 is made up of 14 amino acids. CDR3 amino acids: CASSSTGGTQPQHF. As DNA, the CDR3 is TGCGCCAGCAGCTCCACAGGGGGGACTCAGCCCCAGCATTTT.

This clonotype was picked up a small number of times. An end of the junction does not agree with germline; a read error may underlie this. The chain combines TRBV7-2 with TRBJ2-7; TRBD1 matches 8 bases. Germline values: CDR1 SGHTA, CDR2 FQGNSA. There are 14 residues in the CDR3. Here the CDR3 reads CASSSGQGAYAQYF. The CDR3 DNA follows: TGTGCCAGCAGTTCCGGACAGGGCGCCTACGCGCAGTACTTC.

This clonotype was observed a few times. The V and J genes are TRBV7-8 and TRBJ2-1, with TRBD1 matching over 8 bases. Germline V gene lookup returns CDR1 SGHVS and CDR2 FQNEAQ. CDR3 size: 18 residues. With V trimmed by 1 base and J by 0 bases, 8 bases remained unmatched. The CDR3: CASSLELVGTGSYNEQFF. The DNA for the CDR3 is TGTGCCAGCAGCTTAGAATTGGTCGGGACAGGCTCCTACAATGAGCAGTTCTTC.

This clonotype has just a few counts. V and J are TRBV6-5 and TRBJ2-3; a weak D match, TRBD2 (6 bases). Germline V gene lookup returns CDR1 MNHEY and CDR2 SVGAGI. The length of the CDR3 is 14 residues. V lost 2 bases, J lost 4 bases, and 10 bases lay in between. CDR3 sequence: CASSYRDSADTQYF. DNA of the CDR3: TGTGCCAGCAGTTACCGGGACTCTGCAGATACGCAGTATTTT.